Listed below are T cell receptor beta chains from one sample, sequenced in a study of shared clonotypes between healthy human individuals. The protocol was immunoSEQ multiplex PCR, while the TCRdb copy is restricted to in-frame clones and leaves out a portion. Of around 2.3 million clones listed, approximately 96% are singletons. Material: naive CD4+ T cells sorted from blood. The receptors stem from a man between 18 and 35 years old in good health. The CDR3 runs from the conserved cysteine through the conserved F or W. A D gene is named only where the DNA matches it firmly. Some rows have no size entry. The others give once, few or many, or a class for an expanded clone.

D gene: NA; J gene: TRBJ2-3; clone size: NA; V gene: TRBV5-6; CDR3 protein: CASSLLEPTDTQYF; CDR3 DNA: TGTGCCAGCAGCTTGCTCGAGCCCACAGATACGCAGTATTTT
D gene: NA; J gene: TRBJ2-2; clone size: NA; V gene: TRBV15; CDR3 protein: CAGRTEYTGELFF; CDR3 DNA: TGTGCCGGGAGGACGGAGTACACCGGGGAGCTGTTTTTT
D gene: NA; J gene: TRBJ2-3; clone size: NA; V gene: TRBV5-4; CDR3 protein: CASSLPATDTQYF; CDR3 DNA: TGTGCCAGCAGCTTACCCGCCACAGATACGCAGTATTTT
D gene: NA; J gene: TRBJ1-1; clone size: NA; V gene: TRBV28; CDR3 protein: CASSLQHPTEAFF; CDR3 DNA: TGTGCCAGCAGTTTACAACACCCCACTGAAGCTTTCTTT
D gene: NA; J gene: TRBJ2-5; clone size: NA; V gene: TRBV4-1; CDR3 protein: CASSQGRQRETQYF; CDR3 DNA: TGCGCCAGCAGCCAAGGTCGGCAGCGAGAGACCCAGTACTTC
D gene: NA; J gene: TRBJ2-7; clone size: NA; V gene: TRBV7-6; CDR3 protein: CASSFTAGHSYEQYF; CDR3 DNA: TGTGCCAGCAGCTTCACTGCAGGACACTCCTACGAGCAGTACTTC
D gene: TRBD1; J gene: TRBJ1-1; clone size: NA; V gene: TRBV2; CDR3 protein: CATAGQGFEAFF; CDR3 DNA: TGTGCCACTGCGGGACAGGGCTTTGAAGCTTTCTTT
D gene: NA; J gene: TRBJ1-5; clone size: few; V gene: TRBV19; CDR3 protein: CASSISGVDQPQHF; CDR3 DNA: TGTGCCAGTAGTATCTCAGGGGTCGATCAGCCCCAGCATTTT
D gene: NA; J gene: TRBJ1-6; clone size: NA; V gene: TRBV19; CDR3 protein: CASSSGTLYNSPLHF; CDR3 DNA: TGTGCCAGTAGTTCCGGGACTTTATATAATTCACCCCTCCACTTT
D gene: NA; J gene: TRBJ2-7; clone size: NA; V gene: TRBV6-5; CDR3 protein: CASAPVGGVNEQYF; CDR3 DNA: TGTGCCAGCGCCCCGGTGGGGGGAGTCAACGAGCAGTACTTC
D gene: TRBD2; J gene: TRBJ2-7; clone size: NA; V gene: TRBV18; CDR3 protein: CASSSSGGATYEQYF; CDR3 DNA: TGTGCCAGCTCATCCAGCGGGGGGGCAACGTACGAGCAGTACTTC
D gene: NA; J gene: TRBJ1-2; clone size: NA; V gene: TRBV14; CDR3 protein: CASSQKGTYGYTF; CDR3 DNA: TGTGCCAGCAGCCAAAAAGGGACCTATGGCTACACCTTC
D gene: TRBD1; J gene: TRBJ2-7; clone size: NA; V gene: TRBV5-1; CDR3 protein: CASSKTGGGYEQYF; CDR3 DNA: TGCGCCAGCAGCAAGACAGGGGGCGGCTACGAGCAGTACTTC
D gene: NA; J gene: TRBJ1-5; clone size: NA; V gene: TRBV30; CDR3 protein: CALGWWGGQPQHF; CDR3 DNA: TGTGCCCTCGGTTGGTGGGGGGGACAGCCCCAGCATTTT
D gene: TRBD1; J gene: TRBJ2-7; clone size: NA; V gene: TRBV11-3; CDR3 protein: CASSPSRDRYEQYF; CDR3 DNA: TGTGCCAGCAGCCCGTCCCGGGACAGGTACGAGCAGTACTTC
D gene: TRBD1; J gene: TRBJ2-7; clone size: NA; V gene: TRBV7-6; CDR3 protein: CASSLQGDEQYF; CDR3 DNA: TGTGCCAGCAGCCTACAGGGGGACGAGCAGTACTTC
D gene: TRBD1; J gene: TRBJ1-6; clone size: NA; V gene: TRBV5-1; CDR3 protein: CASSFPPETKGQSSYNSPLHF; CDR3 DNA: TGCGCCAGCAGCTTTCCGCCGGAAACGAAGGGACAGAGCTCCTATAATTCACCCCTCCACTTT
D gene: NA; J gene: TRBJ1-2; clone size: NA; V gene: TRBV10-3; CDR3 protein: CAISESPYREYGYTF; CDR3 DNA: TGTGCCATCAGTGAGTCGCCCTACAGGGAATATGGCTACACCTTC
D gene: TRBD2; J gene: TRBJ2-2; clone size: NA; V gene: TRBV19; CDR3 protein: CASSTSGRTTGELFF; CDR3 DNA: TGTGCCAGTAGTACTAGCGGGAGGACCACCGGGGAGCTGTTTTTT
D gene: NA; J gene: TRBJ1-6; clone size: NA; V gene: TRBV27; CDR3 protein: CASSWGQNNSPLHF; CDR3 DNA: TGTGCCAGCAGTTGGGGTCAAAATAATTCACCCCTCCACTTT
D gene: NA; J gene: TRBJ1-4; clone size: NA; V gene: TRBV25-1; CDR3 protein: CASSGGGPNEKLFF; CDR3 DNA: TGTGCCAGCAGTGGAGGGGGACCTAATGAAAAACTGTTTTTT
D gene: NA; J gene: TRBJ1-3; clone size: NA; V gene: TRBV27; CDR3 protein: CASRQQGRTGNTIYF; CDR3 DNA: TGTGCCAGCAGGCAACAGGGTAGGACTGGAAACACCATATATTTT
D gene: NA; J gene: TRBJ1-3; clone size: NA; V gene: TRBV6-5; CDR3 protein: CASSYGGSSGNTIYF; CDR3 DNA: TGTGCCAGCAGTTACGGCGGGAGCTCTGGAAACACCATATATTTT
D gene: NA; J gene: TRBJ2-7; clone size: NA; V gene: TRBV25-1; CDR3 protein: CASSDMSGGYEQYF; CDR3 DNA: TGTGCCAGCAGTGATATGTCCGGAGGGTACGAGCAGTACTTC
D gene: TRBD2; J gene: TRBJ2-2; clone size: NA; V gene: TRBV4-3; CDR3 protein: CASSQDVLAGGDRELFF; CDR3 DNA: TGCGCCAGCAGCCAAGATGTGCTAGCGGGAGGGGACCGGGAGCTGTTTTTT
D gene: TRBD2; J gene: TRBJ2-3; clone size: NA; V gene: TRBV5-8; CDR3 protein: CASSSRTTSGTDTQYF; CDR3 DNA: TGTGCCAGCAGCTCCCGGACGACTAGCGGAACAGATACGCAGTATTTT
D gene: NA; J gene: TRBJ1-6; clone size: NA; V gene: TRBV5-1; CDR3 protein: CASSLGGRSRNSPLHF; CDR3 DNA: TGCGCCAGCAGCTTGGGAGGAAGGAGTCGGAATTCACCCCTCCACTTT
D gene: NA; J gene: TRBJ2-1; clone size: NA; V gene: TRBV6-5; CDR3 protein: CASSWGLSSYNEQFF; CDR3 DNA: TGTGCCAGCAGTTGGGGGCTCAGCTCCTACAATGAGCAGTTCTTC
D gene: NA; J gene: TRBJ2-5; clone size: few; V gene: TRBV6-6; CDR3 protein: CASSQQETQYF; CDR3 DNA: TGTGCCAGCAGTCAACAAGAGACCCAGTACTTC
D gene: NA; J gene: TRBJ2-5; clone size: NA; V gene: TRBV2; CDR3 protein: CASSEVSREGTQYF; CDR3 DNA: TGTGCCAGCAGTGAAGTCTCCAGGGAAGGGACCCAGTACTTC
D gene: NA; J gene: TRBJ1-5; clone size: once; V gene: TRBV2; CDR3 protein: CASSDSSVNQPQHF; CDR3 DNA: TGTGCCAGCTCGGACAGCAGCGTCAATCAGCCCCAGCATTTT
D gene: NA; J gene: TRBJ1-1; clone size: NA; V gene: TRBV6-6; CDR3 protein: CASSWTNSGAEAFF; CDR3 DNA: TGTGCCAGCAGTTGGACAAATTCCGGAGCTGAAGCTTTCTTT
D gene: NA; J gene: TRBJ1-4; clone size: NA; V gene: TRBV5-8; CDR3 protein: CASSLELGVNEKLFF; CDR3 DNA: TGTGCCAGCAGCTTGGAATTGGGCGTTAATGAAAAACTGTTTTTT
D gene: NA; J gene: TRBJ1-1; clone size: NA; V gene: TRBV7-9; CDR3 protein: CASSSAAANTEAFF; CDR3 DNA: TGTGCCAGCAGCAGCGCGGCAGCGAACACTGAAGCTTTCTTT
D gene: NA; J gene: TRBJ1-3; clone size: NA; V gene: TRBV18; CDR3 protein: CASSPPSGVGNTIYF; CDR3 DNA: TGTGCCAGCTCACCACCTTCAGGAGTTGGAAACACCATATATTTT
D gene: NA; J gene: TRBJ1-1; clone size: NA; V gene: TRBV18; CDR3 protein: CASSSRVLVDTEAFF; CDR3 DNA: TGTGCCAGCTCAAGTAGGGTTTTAGTAGACACTGAAGCTTTCTTT
D gene: NA; J gene: TRBJ2-3; clone size: NA; V gene: TRBV27; CDR3 protein: CASSLRGSKSTDTQYF; CDR3 DNA: TGTGCCAGCAGTTTAAGGGGGTCTAAGAGCACAGATACGCAGTATTTT
D gene: NA; J gene: TRBJ2-7; clone size: once; V gene: TRBV5-3; CDR3 protein: CARSIPGAGYEQYF; CDR3 DNA: TGTGCCAGAAGCATACCGGGGGCCGGGTACGAGCAGTACTTC
D gene: NA; J gene: TRBJ2-7; clone size: NA; V gene: TRBV18; CDR3 protein: CASSLLSRVEGYEQYF; CDR3 DNA: TGTGCCAGCTCACTACTGAGCCGGGTGGAGGGCTACGAGCAGTACTTC
D gene: TRBD2; J gene: TRBJ2-1; clone size: NA; V gene: TRBV5-1; CDR3 protein: CASSLEGGANEQFF; CDR3 DNA: TGCGCCAGCAGCTTGGAGGGAGGGGCCAATGAGCAGTTCTTC
D gene: NA; J gene: TRBJ1-5; clone size: NA; V gene: TRBV5-1; CDR3 protein: CASSLGTENSNQPQHF; CDR3 DNA: TGCGCCAGCAGCTTGGGGACAGAAAATAGCAATCAGCCCCAGCATTTT
D gene: TRBD1; J gene: TRBJ2-7; clone size: NA; V gene: TRBV30; CDR3 protein: CALGGQGAYEQYF; CDR3 DNA: TGTGCCCTAGGGGGACAGGGGGCCTACGAGCAGTACTTC
D gene: NA; J gene: TRBJ2-3; clone size: NA; V gene: TRBV18; CDR3 protein: CASSPFPGTDTQYF; CDR3 DNA: TGTGCCAGCTCACCATTCCCCGGCACAGATACGCAGTATTTT
D gene: TRBD2; J gene: TRBJ2-7; clone size: NA; V gene: TRBV5-1; CDR3 protein: CASSQQGLAGVIPAYEQYF; CDR3 DNA: TGCGCCAGCAGCCAACAAGGACTAGCGGGAGTCATACCAGCCTACGAGCAGTACTTC
D gene: NA; J gene: TRBJ1-4; clone size: NA; V gene: TRBV11-2; CDR3 protein: CASSLDRGRSNEKLFF; CDR3 DNA: TGTGCCAGCAGCTTAGATCGGGGACGGTCGAATGAAAAACTGTTTTTT
D gene: NA; J gene: TRBJ2-7; clone size: NA; V gene: TRBV11-2; CDR3 protein: CASSPPRVGEQYF; CDR3 DNA: TGTGCCAGCAGCCCCCCGAGGGTCGGAGAGCAGTACTTC
D gene: NA; J gene: TRBJ1-2; clone size: NA; V gene: TRBV2; CDR3 protein: CASSENSNYGYTF; CDR3 DNA: TGTGCCAGCAGTGAGAATAGTAACTATGGCTACACCTTC
D gene: NA; J gene: TRBJ1-5; clone size: NA; V gene: TRBV28; CDR3 protein: CATTTGRWSSPQHF; CDR3 DNA: TGTGCCACCACCACGGGGCGTTGGAGTTCGCCCCAGCATTTT
D gene: NA; J gene: TRBJ1-2; clone size: NA; V gene: TRBV7-9; CDR3 protein: CASSNRVYGYTF; CDR3 DNA: TGTGCCAGCAGCAACAGGGTGTATGGCTACACCTTC
D gene: NA; J gene: TRBJ2-3; clone size: NA; V gene: TRBV5-1; CDR3 protein: CASSSHGLSTDTQYF; CDR3 DNA: TGCGCCAGCAGCTCCCACGGACTGAGCACAGATACGCAGTATTTT
D gene: NA; J gene: TRBJ2-1; clone size: NA; V gene: TRBV28; CDR3 protein: CASSQGGTSYNEQFF; CDR3 DNA: TGTGCCAGCAGTCAAGGCGGGACATCATACAATGAGCAGTTCTTC
D gene: TRBD2; J gene: TRBJ2-1; clone size: NA; V gene: TRBV5-1; CDR3 protein: CASSLASSGNEQFF; CDR3 DNA: TGCGCCAGCAGCTTGGCGTCTAGCGGGAATGAGCAGTTCTTC
D gene: NA; J gene: TRBJ1-2; clone size: NA; V gene: TRBV5-6; CDR3 protein: CASSLGQGGYTF; CDR3 DNA: TGTGCCAGCAGCTTGGGGCAAGGGGGCTACACCTTC
D gene: NA; J gene: TRBJ1-2; clone size: once; V gene: TRBV28; CDR3 protein: CASSLSAEGGIYGYTF; CDR3 DNA: TGTGCCAGCAGTTTATCCGCGGAGGGGGGGATCTATGGCTACACCTTC
D gene: TRBD1; J gene: TRBJ1-5; clone size: NA; V gene: TRBV19; CDR3 protein: CASSIQDRANQPQHF; CDR3 DNA: TGTGCCAGTAGTATACAGGACAGGGCCAATCAGCCCCAGCATTTT